The T cell receptor beta chain described here comes from a study of T cell repertoires in cytomegalovirus infection. Study information: HLA-C-restricted CMV epitopes, recently identified, and well-studied HLA-B-restricted ones were used by the study. Indicated by public TCR beta signatures were CMV infection and matching HLA type. General study points: CMV-specific TCR beta clonotypes restricted by HLA-C dominated the ex vivo response.

Germline-derived CDR1 and CDR2 are SGHVS and FQNEAQ. The CDR3 runs to 15 residues. Trimming left V 5 bases short and J 6 bases short, with 17 bases between. TCRdb re-analysed the reads in MiXCR, keeping a single row per CDR3 protein. The profile shows 650,000 to 900,000 distinct CDR3 sequences, approximately 32% of them singletons. The table lists this clonotype with a few counts. Its antigen remains unidentified. This receptor was identified in a human donor in good health (CMV status not recorded). Some clones in this sample may be carry-over from other donors' samples. The sequences come from cultured CD8+ T cells from PBMCs, collected from culture after CMV antigen stimulation. The gene calls are TRBV7-8 and TRBJ1-5; perhaps TRBD1 as D (6 bases). CDR3 DNA sequence: TGTGCCAGCAGCACGTGGGGGAGGGGGTTTCAGCCCCAGCATTTT. Encoded protein: CASSTWGRGFQPQHF.